The sequence of this T cell receptor (beta chain) was determined in a study of spatial heterogeneity in lung cancer. The study's findings and limits: In tumor T cells, estimated coverage reached about 6.8% for alpha chains and around 12% for beta chains. For expanded intratumoral alpha and beta TCRs, counts tracked tumor mutation counts.

The V gene's germline CDR1 is SGHNT and CDR2 YENEEA. CDR3 length equals 16 residues. V was shortened by 5 bases and J by 7 bases, with 22 bases between the two germline ends. Time point given: sample taken at primary tumor resection. This clonotype has ten or more counts. Its antigen is still unknown. This beta chain represents an off-target read in a library built for alpha chains; its size is of limited meaning. TCRdb processed the 5' RACE reads anew with MiXCR; each CDR3 protein has one entry. The table has 16,000 or so distinct CDR3 sequences, roughly 7.1% seen once. This specimen was lung tumor tissue, taken at surgery. This clonotype was sampled from a female donor with early-stage non-small cell lung cancer. The gene calls are TRBV11-3 and TRBJ2-3, with no clear D. CDR3 sequence: CASSPTSSPGLHTQYF. The DNA of the CDR3 is TGTGCCAGCAGCCCGACGAGCAGCCCCGGGCTCCATACGCAGTATTTT.